This T cell receptor (beta chain) stems from a study of blood T cell repertoires in COVID-19. About the study: Sites across the United States, Italy and Spain contributed samples from acute and convalescent COVID-19.

Profiling relied on immunoSEQ multiplex PCR, and the TCRdb table lists in-frame clones only, not all of them. Here the sample spans about 220,000 clones, about 87% being singletons. Trimming removed 2 bases from V and 4 bases from J; junction bases left unmatched: 10. From germline, CDR1 is SGHRS and CDR2 YFSETQ. This CDR3 region has 16 residues. This clonotype was obtained from a young woman with acute COVID-19. Sequenced: PBMCs or T cells enriched from blood (not recorded which). V gene TRBV5-1 combines with J gene TRBJ2-7, with 9 bases aligning to TRBD1. The CDR3 is CASSLNAGTGIYEQYF. CDR3 in DNA: TGCGCCAGCAGCTTAAACGCCGGGACAGGGATATACGAGCAGTACTTC.